This T cell receptor (beta chain) was captured in a study of cytomegalovirus exposure and HLA in healthy donors. The CDR3 covers 15 residues. The V segment lost 5 bases and the J segment 10 bases; nucleotides outside the gene matches: 14. The germline gives CDR1 SGHNT, CDR2 YYREEE (reference sequence). Healthy donors of bone marrow made up the group. PCR primers comprised 60 Vbeta and 13 Jbeta primers. Profiling relied on immunoSEQ multiplex PCR, and the TCRdb table lists in-frame clones only, not all of them. The table has some 250,000 clones, 82% seen once. This receptor was obtained from a woman aged 40-49 years in good health and CMV-seropositive. The genes are TRBV5-4 and TRBJ2-1, with 8 bases that match TRBD1. Sequenced: PBMCs. CDR3 region: CASSRTGIFNREQFF. CDR3 coding DNA: TGTGCCAGCAGTCGGACAGGGATCTTTAATAGGGAGCAGTTCTTC. The full variable domain, in which reference TRBV5-4 and TRBJ2-1 provide the parts outside the CDR3, is ETGVTQSPTHLIKTRGQQVTLRCSSQSGHNTVSWYQQALGQGPQFIFQYYREEENGRGNFPPRFSGLQFPNYSSELNVNALELDDSALYLCASSRTGIFNREQFFGPGTRLTVL.